Below are 10 T cell receptor beta chains sequenced from a single sample in a study of low-dose radiotherapy and immunotherapy resistance in tumors. The sample's time point: before trial treatment. Alpha- and beta-chain coverage of first-strand cDNA came from TRAV- and TRBV-specific primers. With a constant-region primer and a V-primer adapter, TCRs were subjected to 20 to 25 PCR cycles of amplification. One entry per CDR3 protein, called by TCRdb with MiXCR from the reads. The sample carries 64,000 or so distinct CDR3 sequences, more than 25% recorded once. The sample here was PBMCs, taken before treatment. The receptors were sampled from a female donor with ovarian cancer.

This clonotype appeared many times. The rearrangement links TRBV29-1 to TRBJ1-1; possibly TRBD1 for D (5 bases). Germline assignment: CDR1 SQVTM and CDR2 ANQGSEA. The CDR3 covers 15 residues. Trimming removed 0 bases at V and 3 bases at J, with 14 bases between. The CDR3: CSVEDVRSRDTEAFF. As DNA, the CDR3 is TGCAGCGTTGAAGACGTCCGTTCCAGGGACACTGAAGCTTTCTTT.

This clonotype was recorded at least ten times. The rearrangement joins TRBV20-1 to TRBJ2-7; 8 bases agree with TRBD2. V shed 6 bases, J shed 7 bases, and the junction held 17 bases outside the gene matches. Germline-derived CDR1 and CDR2 are DFQATT and SNEGSKA (reference sequence). This CDR3 has 15 amino acids. The CDR3 spells CSAEIGLAERGEQYF. The CDR3 nucleotides are TGCAGTGCGGAGATAGGACTAGCCGAGCGGGGAGAGCAGTACTTC.

This clonotype was recorded a few times. This may come from a read error, since a much larger clone is one base off. This chain uses TRBV6-8 with TRBJ2-1; 10 nucleotides match TRBD2. With 9 bases clipped from V and 12 bases from J, the junction kept 20 bases outside the gene matches. The length of the CDR3 is 16 residues. Germline V gene sequence: CDR1 MNHGY, CDR2 SAAAGT. As DNA, the CDR3 is TGTGCCAGTTGGGGTCTAGCGGGAGCCGGGGGCCTAGGGCAGTTCTTC. Protein sequence: CASWGLAGAGGLGQFF.

This clonotype has at least ten counts. This rearrangement joins TRBV7-6 to TRBJ1-1, with 11 bases fitting TRBD1. The junction had 1 base not matched to a gene; V was cut back by 0 bases and J by 4 bases. CDR1 is SGHVS and CDR2 is FNYEAQ in the germline V gene. The CDR3 length is 15 residues. The DNA of the CDR3 is TGTGCCAGCAGCTTAGCCGGGACAGGGGGCACTGAAGCTTTCTTT. It codes for CASSLAGTGGTEAFF.

This clonotype was detected ten times or more. CDR3 loop: CASSLRTGWGTEAFF. The CDR3 nucleotides read TGTGCCAGCAGTCTCCGGACAGGGTGGGGCACTGAAGCTTTCTTT. This chain links TRBV27 with TRBJ1-1, with 8 positions matching TRBD1. CDR3 length: 15 residues. From germline, CDR1 is MNHEY and CDR2 SMNVEV (reference sequence). J lost 4 bases, V lost 5 bases, and 9 bases had no gene match.

This clonotype came up many times. The chain is built from TRBV10-1 and TRBJ2-2; 7 nucleotides agree with TRBD2. In germline, CDR1 is WNHNN, CDR2 SYGVQD (reference sequence). The CDR3 loop spans 15 amino acids. V shed 2 bases, J shed 6 bases, and the junction held 6 bases outside the gene matches. CDR3 amino acids: CASSEAAAGAGELFF. The CDR3 DNA reads as TGCGCCAGCAGTGAGGCAGCGGCGGGAGCCGGGGAGCTGTTTTTT.

This clonotype was seen repeatedly, ten times or more. The rearrangement links TRBV7-8 to TRBJ1-5; possible D gene TRBD1, 5 bases. Germline values: CDR1 SGHVS, CDR2 FQNEAQ. This CDR3 spans 16 amino acids. V lost 2 bases and J 2 bases, leaving 13 bases between the germline ends. CDR3 residues: CASSLSASGGNQPQHF. For the CDR3, the DNA is TGTGCCAGCAGCTTATCCGCCTCGGGGGGCAATCAGCCCCAGCATTTT.

This clonotype was detected many times. The rearrangement links TRBV5-1 to TRBJ2-7, with 10 nucleotides matching TRBD2. The trim removed 4 bases at V and 5 bases at J, leaving 9 bases unmatched. Germline V lookup: CDR1 SGHRS, CDR2 YFSETQ. The CDR3 totals 15 residues. CDR3 amino acids: CASSPRGLAMNEQYF. DNA for the CDR3: TGCGCCAGCAGCCCTAGGGGACTAGCGATGAACGAGCAGTACTTC. The full variable domain, completed using reference TRBV5-1 and TRBJ2-7, is KAGVTQTPRYLIKTRGQQVTLSCSPISGHRSVSWYQQTPGQGLQFLFEYFSETQRNKGNFPGRFSGRQFSNSRSEMNVSTLELGDSALYLCASSPRGLAMNEQYFGPGTRLTVT.

This CDR3 reads CASTLGLEQYF. CDR3 nucleotide sequence: TGTGCCAGCACCTTAGGCCTCGAGCAGTACTTC. The chain uses TRBV6-2 or TRBV6-3 and TRBJ2-7; D ambiguous. The CDR3 consists of 11 residues. Germline V CDR1 and CDR2: MNHEY, SVGEGT. V was cut by 7 bases and J by 6 bases, with 10 bases left in between.

A word on this clonotype: Since no conserved phenylalanine or tryptophan closes the CDR3, a read error is the likely cause. Because the CDR3's place on the DNA is in doubt, the DNA is left out and the CDR3 is given as listed by TCRdb. CDR3 amino acids: CASSPPTSG. V gene TRBV23-1 combines with J gene TRBJ2-5; the table gives TRBD2 as D, unverified against the DNA. TRBV23-1 is an ORF, and what it does is uncertain. The CDR3 length equals 9 residues, ends included.